This note documents a single TCR beta chain sequence. This clonotype was detected many times. Its antigen has not been determined. The sample holds no much larger clone one base away, and base qualities are not on file. Libraries were built with multiplex PCR. Sequenced using an Illumina HiSeq 4000. TCR beta libraries were built with iRepertoire HTBI primers and Arm-PCR amplification of CDR3 regions. Before sequencing, the PCR products underwent gel purification. Per the authors' processing: Gene usage analysis of CDR3 amino acid clonotypes used the roughly 60 TRBV and some 15 TRBJ segments found across samples. COPE and FqMerger were used to merge the filtered high-quality paired reads into contigs. BLAST was used to align contigs to IMGT TRBV, TRBD and TRBJ reference genes, and CDR3 was defined according to IMGT. Clonotypes above 0.1% frequency were classified as highly expanded clones. Shannon entropy was used to measure repertoire diversity, and the Gini coefficient was used to measure V-J evenness. A clonotype found in more than one individual was treated as public. TCRdb applied fastp at Q25 and MiXCR to the public reads, then kept only in-frame beta chains. Every distinct CDR3 protein forms one entry, paired with its most common genes and DNA. V and J calls and clone size were set by TCRdb, not the authors. In this sample the table shows approximately 470,000 distinct CDR3 sequences, roughly 17% of which occur a single time. The top ten constitute approximately 12% of the sample.

The label giving this sample's time point can be read as: newly diagnosed GD, antithyroid drugs for less than 3 months. For both TCR sequencing and RNA sequencing, RNA was extracted from PBMCs in TRIzol. The diagnosis of Graves' disease followed American Thyroid Association guidelines. Recruitment of patients was carried out at an endocrinology department in Xi'an, China. Each patient gave 9 to 10 milliliters of peripheral blood, collected in an EDTA anticoagulant tube. Ficoll Paque Plus density gradient separation was used to isolate PBMCs, and no further T cell sorting was done. An Agilent 2100 Bioanalyzer and agarose gel were used to assess RNA quality, and a NanoDrop 2000 was used to measure RNA concentration. This record comes from a study of regulatory T cells in long-lasting Graves disease (dated by TCRdb to the early 2020s). Broadly, across the study: Patients with newly diagnosed Graves' disease had been on antithyroid drugs for under 3 months. Peripheral blood TCR sequencing and RNA sequencing compared persistent Graves' disease patients with newly diagnosed Graves' disease patients. The study took place in China and was registered as a clinical trial. A total of roughly 35 samples underwent TCR sequencing: some 13 from persistent and about 20 from newly diagnosed Graves' disease patients. The full study reports these points: The small sample size was acknowledged by the authors as a limitation that may reduce accuracy. Only the TCR beta chain was sequenced and analyzed. TRBV28, TRBJ1-2 and TRBJ2-5 were preferentially used in persistent disease, while TRBV20-1 and TRBJ2-1 were favored in newly diagnosed disease. Because the primary lesion, thyroid tissue, could not be accessed, the study looked at peripheral blood alone. Persistent patients shared more public clonotypes among themselves (more than 2,500) than newly diagnosed patients did (about 1,000). Compared with newly diagnosed patients, patients with persistent Graves' disease had lower TCR Shannon entropy and fewer highly expanded clones, which suggests clonal expansion.

At the junction V is shortened by 11 bases and J by 0 bases, with 17 bases in between. From its cysteine to its phenylalanine, the CDR3 spans 14 amino acids. Just the 42-base CDR3 DNA is kept, in frame starting at base 1. Looking up the germline V gene yields CDR1 MNHEY and CDR2 SVGEGT. The sample was also reused in another study, on T cells in Graves' hyperthyroidism and ophthalmopathy. Taken from the second paper: Graves' hyperthyroidism was defined as stable when no progression to ophthalmopathy occurred over 18 months of follow-up. Hyperthyroidism patients were newly diagnosed, had a disease duration of under 2 months, and were aged 18 to 65 years. Any patient with an uncontrolled infection, another autoimmune disease, pregnancy or lactation was excluded. Diagnoses relied on clinical symptoms, serum thyroxine and TRAb, thyroid ultrasound and orbital computed tomography. A first-round RT-PCR of the TCR CDR3 used the HTBI primer set with the Qiagen OneStep RT-PCR kit. Most expanded thyroid clonotypes (frequency above 0.001) were also found in blood, which suggests that blood repertoires may mirror thyroid immune responses. In cross-validation, a model built on a 13 V-J signature told ophthalmopathy apart from stable hyperthyroidism with roughly 87% sensitivity and about 81% specificity, and in testing the same model reached 80%/75%. In validation, the model predicted progression to ophthalmopathy a median of approximately 6.6 months before onset, with 65% to 71% sensitivity and almost 75% specificity. To identify TCR V-J signatures that set the groups apart, the researchers used a discovery cohort of 95 to 100 patients, made up of 40 to 45 with Graves' ophthalmopathy and 57 with stable Graves' hyperthyroidism. An independent validation cohort of 18 to 20 hyperthyroidism patients and 15 or so patients who later progressed to ophthalmopathy tested prospective prediction of ophthalmopathy. For training and testing, the 95 to 100 patients in the discovery cohort were randomly divided in a 7:3 ratio. The study also compared thyroid tissue and blood T-cell repertoires from about six Graves' hyperthyroidism patients. Once sampling was done, hyperthyroidism patients were given methimazole at a starting dose of 30 mg daily, whereas ophthalmopathy patients were given high-dose intravenous methylprednisolone. The libraries were constructed in a second round of multiplex PCR and then size-selected and purified. Paired-end sequencing of the libraries was performed with 100 bp reads on an Illumina HiSeq2000. SOAPnuke was used to process the raw data, with reads discarded if the reads contained adapters or uncalled bases, had a mean Phred below 15, or lacked an exact constant-primer or identifier match. COPE v1.2.5 was used to merge the high-quality paired reads, and each unique nucleotide sequence was defined as a clonotype. Clonotypes were aligned to IMGT TRBV, TRBD and TRBJ reference segments using MiTCR v1.1. The analysis included only V-J combinations with a frequency above 0.0001, which together covered about 99% of the repertoires. A TCS score was defined as the ratio between F50 (clonal expansion) and ExV (chaos), using BLOSUM62-based TCRdist between CDR3 peptides within each V-J. Welch's t-statistics and random forest reduced approximately 520 V-J features to 13, which were used in a naive Bayes classifier (R e1071). No statistical method was used to set the sample size in advance, and investigators knew the group allocation. According to the paper, TCR Vbeta CDR3 sequencing was carried out on approximately 140 peripheral blood samples, which came from approximately 41 ophthalmopathy, 75 or so hyperthyroidism and about 17 progressor patients.

The chain employs TRBV6-2 or TRBV6-3 and TRBJ2-7; perhaps TRBD2 is the D gene, with 5 bases matching. The sequence came from a man in his forties with Graves disease. Donor details come from another sample of the same person, matched by shared clones. Source: peripheral blood mononuclear cells (PBMCs), taken at new diagnosis, from a patient treated with antithyroid drugs. The DNA sequence is TGTGCCCTGTCGAGCGGATTGAGCTCCTACGAGCAGTACTTC. It translates to CALSSGLSSYEQYF.